Presented here are 32 T cell receptor beta chains from one specimen sequenced in a study of control samples from healthy donors and cancer patients. Sequencing used immunoSEQ multiplex PCR; TCRdb keeps in-frame clones, though not all of them. The sample includes about 160,000 clones, approximately 94% of them seen just once. Sequenced sample: blood. The receptors come from a woman in her 40s in good health.

The V gene is TRBV6-1, the J gene TRBJ1-2; D gene unclear. Between the trimmed V and J ends, which lost 2 bases and 3 bases, there was a span of 13 bases. The V gene's germline CDR1 is MNHNS and CDR2 SASEGT. This CDR3 has 15 amino acids. CDR3 sequence (DNA): TGTGCCAGCAGTGAAACGGGCAGGAGAGACTATGGCTACACCTTC. As protein: CASSETGRRDYGYTF.

This rearrangement joins TRBV18 to TRBJ1-4; D is uncertain. This CDR3 region has 14 residues. Trimming took 5 bases from V and 3 from J, leaving 10 bases between them. In germline, CDR1 is KGHSH, CDR2 LQKENI. CDR3 sequence (DNA): TGTGCCAGCTCAAATCGGAGGGCTAATGAAAAACTGTTTTTT. Amino acids: CASSNRRANEKLFF.

The CDR3, as DNA: TGTGCCACTTCGGGTCCCGGGGAGCTGTTTTTT. This sequence encodes CATSGPGELFF. The chain employs TRBV7-9 and TRBJ2-2; no definite D call. Germline CDR1 SEHNR, CDR2 FQNEAQ (reference sequence). This CDR3 is built from 11 residues. Trimming cost V 10 bases and J 6 bases, with 9 bases left between them.

This sequence joins TRBV27 and TRBJ2-2; the D is unclear. The germline CDR1 and CDR2 sequences are MNHEY and SMNVEV (reference sequence). The V gene lost 2 bases and the J gene lost 4 bases, with 5 bases spanning the gap. The CDR3 contains 13 residues. CDR3 sequence reads: CASSLKPTGELFF. For the CDR3, the DNA is TGTGCCAGCAGTTTAAAACCCACCGGGGAGCTGTTTTTT.

The V and J genes are TRBV7-2 and TRBJ1-2, with TRBD1 identical over 7 bases. The CDR3 sequence is 11 residues long. From germline, CDR1 is SGHTA and CDR2 FQGNSA. V lost 5 bases to trimming and J lost 10 bases; unmatched junction nucleotides: 4. CDR3: CASSPTGIYTF. CDR3 bases: TGTGCCAGCAGCCCGACAGGGATCTACACCTTC.

This chain connects TRBV6-6 to TRBJ2-5; 10 nucleotides align to TRBD2. Looked up from germline, CDR1 is MNHNY and CDR2 is SVGAGI (reference sequence). This CDR3 is 15 amino acids long. V shed 5 bases, J shed 5 bases, and the junction held 8 bases outside the gene matches. CDR3 sequence (DNA): TGTGCCAGCAGTCCCCAGCGGGGGGGCCGGGAGACCCAGTACTTC. Translation gives CASSPQRGGRETQYF.

A single count supports this clone. V gene TRBV7-2 combines with J gene TRBJ1-4; D ambiguous. The CDR3 sequence is 14 residues long. Trimming cost V 1 base and J 9 bases, with 12 bases left between them. Germline V lookup: CDR1 SGHTA, CDR2 FQGNSA. For the CDR3, the DNA is TGTGCCAGCAGCTTAGGCACAGAGTCGCAAAAACTGTTTTTT. Translated: CASSLGTESQKLFF.

The chain joins TRBV7-2 to TRBJ1-2; D remains unclear. The CDR3 consists of 14 residues. Per the germline V gene, CDR1 is SGHTA and CDR2 is FQGNSA. Trimming removed 4 bases at V and 7 bases at J, with 16 bases between. This CDR3 reads CASSSVLGRSGYTF. The CDR3 bases are TGTGCCAGCAGCTCCGTTTTAGGACGTTCTGGCTACACCTTC.

The V and J genes are TRBV6-4 and TRBJ1-5; D is unclear. Trimming removed 6 bases from V and 0 bases from J, with 9 bases in between. CDR3 length equals 14 residues. Germline V gives CDR1 MRHNA, CDR2 SNTAGT. The CDR3 DNA is TGTGCCAGCAGCCCCGAGATTAGCAATCAGCCCCAGCATTTT. Protein sequence: CASSPEISNQPQHF.

The chain couples TRBV7-2 to TRBJ1-2; 9 bases align to TRBD1. The CDR3 is 16 amino acids. With 5 bases clipped from V and 2 bases from J, the junction kept 9 bases outside the gene matches. CDR1 and CDR2 (germline): SGHTA, FQGNSA. CDR3 coding DNA: TGTGCCAGCAGCCTAAGCCCCGGGACAGGGAACTATGGCTACACCTTC. It translates to CASSLSPGTGNYGYTF.

This chain joins TRBV21-1 and TRBJ1-1; the table names TRBD1, a call not compared with the DNA. TRBV21-1 is classified as a pseudogene. The CDR3 is made up of 18 amino acids. CDR3 in amino acids: CASSKAERDRREEAEAFF. The CDR3 DNA is TGTGCCAGCAGCAAAGCGGAGAGGGACAGAAGGGAGGAAGCTGAAGCTTTCTTT.

Only a few counts were recorded for this clone. The chain couples TRBV12-3 or TRBV12-4 to TRBJ1-2; 8 nucleotides agree with TRBD1. The CDR3 consists of 13 residues. After removal of 2 bases from V and 4 bases from J, the junction contained 0 bases not matched to a gene. CDR3 nucleotides: TGTGCCAGCAGTTTACAGGGGGCCTATGGCTACACCTTC. Translation: CASSLQGAYGYTF.

V usage is TRBV5-6 and J usage is TRBJ1-2, with no clear D. The germline CDR1 and CDR2 sequences are SGHDT and YYEEEE. Trimming took off 4 bases at V and 4 bases at J, with 14 bases between the two ends. The CDR3 extends over 14 amino acids. In nucleotides, the CDR3 is TGTGCCAGCAGCCGGAGGTACAGCGTCTATGGCTACACCTTC. As protein: CASSRRYSVYGYTF.

This chain links TRBV19 with TRBJ1-4; D not resolved. Germline V gene sequence: CDR1 LNHDA, CDR2 SQIVND (reference sequence). The CDR3 runs to 14 residues. Trimming pared 7 bases from V and 0 bases from J, leaving 9 bases between. The CDR3 DNA reads TGTGCCAGTACTCGTGGATCAACTAATGAAAAACTGTTTTTT. This encodes CASTRGSTNEKLFF. The complete variable domain, with remaining parts taken from reference TRBV19 and TRBJ1-4, reads DGGITQSPKYLFRKEGQNVTLSCEQNLNHDAMYWYRQDPGQGLRLIYYSQIVNDFQKGDIAEGYSVSREKKESFPLTVTSAQKNPTAFYLCASTRGSTNEKLFFGSGTQLSVL.

CDR3: CASSPDLGTGELFF. CDR3 DNA: TGTGCCAGCAGCCCGGACCTAGGGACCGGGGAGCTGTTTTTT. The chain is built from TRBV14 and TRBJ2-2, with no clear D. The CDR3 spans 14 residues. The V end was cut by 4 bases, the J end by 5 bases, with 11 bases between. Germline lookup yields CDR1 SGHDN and CDR2 FVKESK. Supplemented by reference TRBV14 and TRBJ2-2, the full variable domain reads EAGVTQFPSHSVIEKGQTVTLRCDPISGHDNLYWYRRVMGKEIKFLLHFVKESKQDESGMPNNRFLAERTGGTYSTLKVQPAELEDSGVYFCASSPDLGTGELFFGEGSRLTVL.

The chain combines TRBV3-1 (or the pseudogene TRBV3-2) with TRBJ2-1; 9 positions match TRBD2. The CDR3 runs 14 residues. Germline CDR1 is LGHDT and CDR2 is YNNKEL (reference sequence). With V trimmed by 4 bases and J by 7 bases, 5 bases remained unmatched. CDR3 DNA: TGTGCCAGCAGCCCTAGCGGGAATATGAATGAGCAGTTCTTC. It encodes CASSPSGNMNEQFF.

The CDR3 reads CASSRLAGKNEKLFF. The CDR3 nucleotides are TGTGCCAGCAGCCGGTTAGCAGGAAAAAATGAAAAACTGTTTTTT. The chain uses TRBV9 and TRBJ1-4; D unclear. The length of the CDR3 is 15 residues. Germline V gives CDR1 SGDLS, CDR2 YYNGEE. Trimming removed 4 bases from V and 5 bases from J, with 15 bases in between.

The V call is TRBV6-4, the J call TRBJ1-1, with 8 positions matching TRBD1. Germline CDR1 MRHNA, CDR2 SNTAGT. This CDR3 contains 14 residues. V trimming: 6 bases; J trimming: 5 bases; junction bases outside the gene matches: 8. The CDR3 DNA sequence: TGTGCCAGCAGGGACCTTAACAGGGGGACTGAAGCTTTCTTT. Translated, it gives CASRDLNRGTEAFF.

The rearrangement links TRBV7-9 to TRBJ1-4, with 9 bases aligning to TRBD1. This CDR3 region has 16 residues. Germline CDR1 is SEHNR and CDR2 is FQNEAQ (reference sequence). With 1 base clipped from V and 5 bases from J, the junction kept 5 bases outside the gene matches. CDR3 region: CASSLGAGTGNEKLFF. The CDR3 DNA reads as TGTGCCAGCAGCTTAGGGGCCGGGACAGGGAATGAAAAACTGTTTTTT.

The chain has TRBV30 and TRBJ1-2; D is uncertain. The CDR3 sequence is 13 residues long. Deletions cut 8 bases from V and 8 bases from J, with 21 bases between. Germline lookup yields CDR1 GTSNPN and CDR2 SVGIG (reference sequence). The CDR3 sequence is CAGREVLPRGYTF. CDR3 coding DNA: TGTGCCGGAAGAGAGGTTTTACCCCGAGGCTACACCTTC.

The chain employs TRBV10-3 and TRBJ2-1, with 14 nucleotides matching TRBD2. The junction had 9 bases not matched to a gene; V was cut back by 6 bases and J by 8 bases. CDR1 and CDR2 (germline): ENHRY, SYGVKD. The CDR3 totals 16 residues. As DNA, the CDR3 is TGTGCCATCAGAGACGGACTAGCGGGGGGTCCCGATGAGCAGTTCTTC. It specifies CAIRDGLAGGPDEQFF.

The V gene is TRBV9, the J gene TRBJ2-3; 9 positions agree with TRBD1. The V segment lost 0 bases and the J segment 1 base; nucleotides outside the gene matches: 6. The germline V gene has CDR1 SGDLS and CDR2 YYNGEE. There are 17 residues in the CDR3. The CDR3 bases are TGTGCCAGCAGCGTAGGAGTGGGACAGGGTCGCACAGATACGCAGTATTTT. Encoded protein: CASSVGVGQGRTDTQYF.

The rearrangement joins TRBV9 to TRBJ2-3; the match to TRBD2 covers 13 bases. There are 17 residues in the CDR3. From germline, CDR1 is SGDLS and CDR2 YYNGEE. V trimming: 3 bases; J trimming: 2 bases; junction bases outside the gene matches: 6. Written as DNA, the CDR3 is TGTGCCAGCAGCGGAGGACTAGCGGGGGTGTACACAGATACGCAGTATTTT. Amino acids: CASSGGLAGVYTDTQYF.

The J gene is TRBJ1-2, the V gene TRBV6-5, with unresolved D. The CDR3 contains 13 residues. V was cut by 2 bases and J by 8 bases, with 12 bases left in between. Looked up from germline, CDR1 is MNHEY and CDR2 is SVGAGI. The CDR3 loop is CASSYEGGKGYTF. The CDR3 region has the DNA TGTGCCAGCAGTTACGAAGGAGGGAAGGGCTACACCTTC.

This chain joins TRBV20-1 and TRBJ1-2; D not certain. The CDR3 consists of 11 residues. CDR1 DFQATT and CDR2 SNEGSKA come from the germline V gene (reference sequence). Trimming stripped 5 bases from V and 3 bases from J, with 7 bases between. In DNA form, the CDR3 reads TGCAGTGCTGGATCAGACTATGGCTACACCTTC. It codes for CSAGSDYGYTF.

CDR3 sequence: CASIALGQPTHGYTF. The DNA of the CDR3 is TGTGCCAGCATCGCACTCGGACAGCCGACCCATGGCTACACCTTC. The chain recombines TRBV6-5 with TRBJ1-2; the D gene is possibly TRBD1 (6 bases). V was pared by 7 bases and J by 6 bases, with 21 bases between. The CDR3 totals 15 residues. From germline, CDR1 is MNHEY and CDR2 SVGAGI.

For the CDR3, the DNA is TGCGCCAGCAGCTTGGCTCCCGGGACAGTTAATGAAAAACTGTTTTTT. Its translation: CASSLAPGTVNEKLFF. The V gene is TRBV5-1, the J gene TRBJ1-4; 7 bases match TRBD1. The CDR3 length is 16 residues. Germline V gene lookup returns CDR1 SGHRS and CDR2 YFSETQ. J was trimmed by 4 bases and V by 0 bases; bases with no gene match: 6.

This chain joins TRBV9 and TRBJ2-1; no clear D. The CDR3 spans 13 residues. Germline values: CDR1 SGDLS, CDR2 YYNGEE. Trimming took 3 bases from V and 2 from J, leaving 6 bases between them. The CDR3 DNA follows: TGTGCCAGCAGCGGAACCACCTACAATGAGCAGTTCTTC. This translates into CASSGTTYNEQFF. Based on the CDR3 plus reference TRBV9 and TRBJ2-1, the full variable domain is DSGVTQTPKHLITATGQRVTLRCSPRSGDLSVYWYQQSLDQGLQFLIQYYNGEERAKGNILERFSAQQFPDLHSELNLSSLELGDSALYFCASSGTTYNEQFFGPGTRLTVL.

The chain employs TRBV9 and TRBJ2-3; 9 bases align to TRBD2. Germline trimming cut 0 bases from V and 1 base from J; bases unmatched to any gene: 12. The CDR3 extends over 19 amino acids. The V gene's germline CDR1 is SGDLS and CDR2 YYNGEE. The CDR3 protein is CASSVGVTSGLGGTDTQYF. DNA for the CDR3: TGTGCCAGCAGCGTAGGTGTGACTAGCGGCCTGGGGGGCACAGATACGCAGTATTTT.

The CDR3 protein is CASSYSIAKGYGYTF. DNA of the CDR3: TGTGCCAGCAGTTACTCGATAGCCAAAGGGTATGGCTACACCTTC. The chain uses TRBV6-5 and TRBJ1-2, with D uncertain. Trimming shortened V by 0 bases and J by 5 bases, and 13 bases separated the two germline ends. This CDR3 contains 15 residues. CDR1 is MNHEY and CDR2 is SVGAGI in the germline V gene.

The chain has TRBV7-3 and TRBJ2-7; perhaps TRBD2 as D (5 bases). The J call may be mistaken, given a closer DNA end match to TRBJ2-1. The CDR3 spans 15 residues. The germline gives CDR1 SGHTA, CDR2 FQGTGA. The CDR3: CASSFDGGRYNEQFF. DNA of the CDR3: TGTGCCAGCAGCTTCGACGGCGGGCGATACAATGAGCAGTTCTTC.

V is TRBV6-6 and J is TRBJ2-5; no clear D. CDR3 length: 14 residues. V gave up 0 bases and J gave up 2 bases, with 7 bases separating them. CDR1 and CDR2 from the germline V gene are MNHNY and SVGAGI (reference sequence). Here the CDR3 reads CASSYSQSQETQYF. CDR3 nucleotides: TGTGCCAGCAGTTACTCCCAGAGTCAAGAGACCCAGTACTTC.